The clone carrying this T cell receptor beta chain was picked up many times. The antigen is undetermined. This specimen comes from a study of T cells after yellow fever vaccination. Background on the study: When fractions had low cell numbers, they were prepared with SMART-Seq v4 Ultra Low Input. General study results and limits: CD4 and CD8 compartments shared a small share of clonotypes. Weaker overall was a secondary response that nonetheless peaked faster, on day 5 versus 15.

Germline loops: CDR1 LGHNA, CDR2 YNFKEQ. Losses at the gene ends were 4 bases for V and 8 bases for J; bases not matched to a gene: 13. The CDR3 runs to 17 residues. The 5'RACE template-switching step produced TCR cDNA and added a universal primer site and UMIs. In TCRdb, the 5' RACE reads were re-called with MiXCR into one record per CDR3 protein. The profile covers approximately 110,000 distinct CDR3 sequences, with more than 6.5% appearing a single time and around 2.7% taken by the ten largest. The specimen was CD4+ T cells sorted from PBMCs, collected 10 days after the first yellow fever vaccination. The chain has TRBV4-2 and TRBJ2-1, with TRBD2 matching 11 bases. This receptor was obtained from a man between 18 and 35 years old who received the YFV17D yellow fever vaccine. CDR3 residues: CASSRGVIAGGLDEQFF. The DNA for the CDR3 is TGTGCCAGCAGCCGAGGCGTGATAGCGGGGGGGCTCGATGAGCAGTTCTTC.